The TCR beta chain under discussion was sequenced for a study of T cell responses to AZD1222 COVID-19 vaccine. TCRdb keeps only in-frame clones here, not all; method: immunoSEQ multiplex PCR. The sample holds tens of thousands of clones, 80% to 90% seen once. Trimming removed 4 bases from V and 5 bases from J, with 8 bases in between. CDR3 size: 11 residues. The germline V gene has CDR1 GTSNPN and CDR2 SVGIG (reference sequence). The sample consisted of peripheral blood, taken 28 days after the second AZD1222 dose. The chain combines TRBV30 with TRBJ1-1; D ambiguous. This sequence originates from an adult who received the AZD1222 COVID-19 vaccine. The CDR3 bases are TGTGCCTGGATTGGAGGGACTGAAGCTTTCTTT. Protein product: CAWIGGTEAFF.